This paragraph reports one TCR beta chain. As handled by the study authors: Amplified reference gene primers provided the basis for estimating nucleated cell counts. Assay used: immunoSEQ multiplex PCR; TCRdb lists only in-frame clones, some missing. V and J calls plus clone size are reproduced from that table; the DNA served to infer D and trimming. The table records some 150,000 clones, around 82% of them present only once. The CDR3 extends over 15 amino acids. Germline-derived CDR1 and CDR2 are SGHRS and YFSETQ. The V segment lost 3 bases and the J segment 2 bases; nucleotides outside the gene matches: 7. This sample was included in a study of blood T cell repertoires in COVID-19. Study-wide background: Some COVID-19 samples were acute and others convalescent; all came from the United States, Italy and Spain. PBMCs, B-cell-depleted T cells, or T cells provided the cDNA or gDNA that made up the material.

Sequences were obtained from peripheral blood. The V gene is TRBV5-1, the J gene TRBJ2-5; 7 bases align to TRBD2. This clonotype was sampled from a man aged 60 to 69 with acute or convalescent COVID-19. The CDR3 protein is CASSSQAGPQETQYF. DNA of the CDR3: TGCGCCAGCAGCTCCCAAGCGGGACCGCAAGAGACCCAGTACTTC.